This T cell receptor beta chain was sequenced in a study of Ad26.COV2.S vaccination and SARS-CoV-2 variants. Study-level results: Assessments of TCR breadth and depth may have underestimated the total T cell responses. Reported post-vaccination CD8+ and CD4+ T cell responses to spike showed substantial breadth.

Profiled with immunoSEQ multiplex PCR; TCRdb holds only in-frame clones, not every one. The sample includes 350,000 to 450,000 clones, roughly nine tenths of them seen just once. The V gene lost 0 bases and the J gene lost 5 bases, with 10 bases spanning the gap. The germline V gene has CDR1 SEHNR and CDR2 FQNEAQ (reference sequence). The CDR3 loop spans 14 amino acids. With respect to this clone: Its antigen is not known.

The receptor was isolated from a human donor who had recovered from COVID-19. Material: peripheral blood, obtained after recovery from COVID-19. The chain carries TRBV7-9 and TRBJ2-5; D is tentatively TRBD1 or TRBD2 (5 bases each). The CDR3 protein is CASSLAGVGETQYF. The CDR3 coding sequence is TGTGCCAGCAGCTTAGCGGGGGTCGGGGAGACCCAGTACTTC.